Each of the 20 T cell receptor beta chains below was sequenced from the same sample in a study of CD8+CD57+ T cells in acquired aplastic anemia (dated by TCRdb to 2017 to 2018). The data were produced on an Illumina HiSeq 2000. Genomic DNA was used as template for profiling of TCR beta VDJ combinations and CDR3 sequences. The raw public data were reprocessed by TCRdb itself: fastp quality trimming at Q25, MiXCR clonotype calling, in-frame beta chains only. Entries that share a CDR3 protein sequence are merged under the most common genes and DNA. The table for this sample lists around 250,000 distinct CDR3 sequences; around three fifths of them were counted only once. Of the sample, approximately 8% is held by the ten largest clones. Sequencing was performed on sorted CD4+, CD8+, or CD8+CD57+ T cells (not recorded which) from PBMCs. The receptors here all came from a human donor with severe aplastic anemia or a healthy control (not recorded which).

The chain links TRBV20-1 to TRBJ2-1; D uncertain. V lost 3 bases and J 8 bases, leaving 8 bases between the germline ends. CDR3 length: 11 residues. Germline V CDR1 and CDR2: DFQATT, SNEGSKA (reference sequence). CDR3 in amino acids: CSASSLYEQFF. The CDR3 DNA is TGCAGTGCTAGTTCGCTGTATGAGCAGTTCTTC.

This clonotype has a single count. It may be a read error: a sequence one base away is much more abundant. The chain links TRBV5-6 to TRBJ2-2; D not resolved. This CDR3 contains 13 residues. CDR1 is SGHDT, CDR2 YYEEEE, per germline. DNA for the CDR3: TGTGCCGGCAGCTTTGGCTTCACCGGGGAGCTGTTTTTT. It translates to CAGSFGFTGELFF.

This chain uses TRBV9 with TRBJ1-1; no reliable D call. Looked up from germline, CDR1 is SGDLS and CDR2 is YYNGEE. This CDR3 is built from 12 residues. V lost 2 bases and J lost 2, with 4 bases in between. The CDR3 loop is CASSVDNTEAFF. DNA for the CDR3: TGTGCCAGCAGCGTCGATAACACTGAAGCTTTCTTT.

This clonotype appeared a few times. CDR3 loop: CASSLDRRQIYGYTF. Written as DNA, the CDR3 is TGTGCCAGCAGCTTAGACAGGAGGCAGATCTATGGCTACACCTTC. J is TRBJ1-2 and V is TRBV7-2; possible D gene TRBD1, 5 bases. Germline V gene lookup returns CDR1 SGHTA and CDR2 FQGNSA. V was shortened by 1 base and J by 4 bases, with 13 bases between the two germline ends. The CDR3 runs to 15 residues.

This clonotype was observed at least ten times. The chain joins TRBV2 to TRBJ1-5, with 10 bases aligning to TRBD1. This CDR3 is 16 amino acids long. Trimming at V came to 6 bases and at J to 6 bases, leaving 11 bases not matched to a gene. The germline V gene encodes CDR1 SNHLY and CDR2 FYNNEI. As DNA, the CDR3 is TGTGCCAGCAGAGCTGAACCGGGACAGGGGCCTCAGCCCCAGCATTTT. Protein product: CASRAEPGQGPQPQHF.

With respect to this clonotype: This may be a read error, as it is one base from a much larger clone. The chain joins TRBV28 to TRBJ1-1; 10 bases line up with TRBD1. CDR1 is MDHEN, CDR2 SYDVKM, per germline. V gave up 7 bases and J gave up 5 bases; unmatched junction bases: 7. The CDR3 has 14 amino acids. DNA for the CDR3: TGTGCCAGCATGACAGGGGGCGGGGGTACTGAAGCTTTCTTT. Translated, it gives CASMTGGGGTEAFF.

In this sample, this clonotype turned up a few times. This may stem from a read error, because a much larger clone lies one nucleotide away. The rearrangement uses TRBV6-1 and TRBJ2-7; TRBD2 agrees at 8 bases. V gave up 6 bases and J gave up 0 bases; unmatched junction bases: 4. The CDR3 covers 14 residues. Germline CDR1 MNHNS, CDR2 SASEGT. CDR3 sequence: CASRETSGSYEQYF. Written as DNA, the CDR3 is TGTGCCAGCAGGGAAACTAGCGGCTCCTACGAGCAGTACTTC.

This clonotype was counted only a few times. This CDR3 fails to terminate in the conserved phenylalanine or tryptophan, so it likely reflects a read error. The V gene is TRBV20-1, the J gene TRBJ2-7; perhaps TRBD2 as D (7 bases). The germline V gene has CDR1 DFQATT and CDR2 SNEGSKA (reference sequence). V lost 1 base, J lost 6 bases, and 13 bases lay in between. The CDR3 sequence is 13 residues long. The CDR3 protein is CSARAGGICEQYC. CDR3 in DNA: TGCAGTGCTAGAGCGGGGGGCATCTGCGAGCAGTACTGC.

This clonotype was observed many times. CDR3 in DNA: TGTGCCAGCAGTCCAACTGGGAGCTCCTACGAGCAGTACTTC. Amino acid sequence: CASSPTGSSYEQYF. The chain is built from TRBV12-3 or TRBV12-4 and TRBJ2-7; a possible D gene is TRBD2 (5 bases). This CDR3 contains 14 residues. V lost 5 bases, J lost 0 bases, and 11 bases lay in between.

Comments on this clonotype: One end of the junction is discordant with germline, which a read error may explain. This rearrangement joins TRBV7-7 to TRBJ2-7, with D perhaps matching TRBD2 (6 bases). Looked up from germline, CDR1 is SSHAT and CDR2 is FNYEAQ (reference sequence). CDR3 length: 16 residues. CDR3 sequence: CASSFGGTRVGYEQYF. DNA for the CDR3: TGTGCTAGCAGCTTTGGGGGGACGAGGGTTGGTTACGAGCAGTACTTC. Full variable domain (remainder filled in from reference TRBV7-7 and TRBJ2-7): GAGVSQSPRYKVTKRGQDVTLRCDPISSHATLYWYQQALGQGPEFLTYFNYEAQPDKSGLPSDRFSAERPEGSISTLTIQRTEQRDSAMYRCASSFGGTRVGYEQYFGPGTRLTVT.

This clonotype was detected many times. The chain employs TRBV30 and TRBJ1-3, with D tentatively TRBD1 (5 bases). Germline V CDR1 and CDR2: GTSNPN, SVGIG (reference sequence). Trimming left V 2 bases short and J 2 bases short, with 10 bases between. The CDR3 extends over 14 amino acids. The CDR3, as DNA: TGTGCCTGGAGTAAACGGGGCCCTGGAAACACCATATATTTT. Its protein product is CAWSKRGPGNTIYF.

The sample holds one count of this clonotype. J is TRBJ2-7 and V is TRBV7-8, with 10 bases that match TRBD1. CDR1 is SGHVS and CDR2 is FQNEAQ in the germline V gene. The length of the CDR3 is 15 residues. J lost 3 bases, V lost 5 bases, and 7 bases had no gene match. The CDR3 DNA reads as TGTGCCAGCAGCGCGGGACAGGGGAAACACTACGAGCAGTACTTC. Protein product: CASSAGQGKHYEQYF.

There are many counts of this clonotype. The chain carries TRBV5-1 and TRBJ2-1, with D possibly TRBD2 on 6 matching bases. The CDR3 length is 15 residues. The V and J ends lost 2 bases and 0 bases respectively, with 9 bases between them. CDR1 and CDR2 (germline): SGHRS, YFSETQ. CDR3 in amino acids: CASSFGGGSYNEQFF. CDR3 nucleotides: TGCGCCAGCAGCTTCGGGGGAGGCTCCTACAATGAGCAGTTCTTC. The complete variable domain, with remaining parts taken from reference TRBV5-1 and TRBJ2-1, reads KAGVTQTPRYLIKTRGQQVTLSCSPISGHRSVSWYQQTPGQGLQFLFEYFSETQRNKGNFPGRFSGRQFSNSRSEMNVSTLELGDSALYLCASSFGGGSYNEQFFGPGTRLTVL.

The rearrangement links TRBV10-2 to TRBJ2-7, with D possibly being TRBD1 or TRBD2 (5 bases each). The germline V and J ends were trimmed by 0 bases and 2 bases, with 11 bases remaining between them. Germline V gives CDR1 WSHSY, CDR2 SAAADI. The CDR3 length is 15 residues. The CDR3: CASSESNGAAYEQYF. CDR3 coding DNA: TGCGCCAGCAGTGAGTCTAACGGGGCAGCCTACGAGCAGTACTTC.

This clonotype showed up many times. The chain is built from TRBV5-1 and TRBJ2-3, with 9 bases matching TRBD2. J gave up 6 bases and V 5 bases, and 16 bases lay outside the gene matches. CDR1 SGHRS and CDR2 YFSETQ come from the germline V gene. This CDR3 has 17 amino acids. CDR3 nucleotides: TGCGCCAGCAGTCGGCAGAAACTAGCGGGCGGATGGGATACGCAGTATTTT. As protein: CASSRQKLAGGWDTQYF.

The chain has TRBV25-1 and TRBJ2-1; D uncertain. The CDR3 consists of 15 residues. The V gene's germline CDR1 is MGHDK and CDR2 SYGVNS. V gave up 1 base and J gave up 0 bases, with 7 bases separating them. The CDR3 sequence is CASSEFKGSYNEQFF. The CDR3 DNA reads TGTGCCAGCAGTGAATTTAAGGGCTCCTACAATGAGCAGTTCTTC.

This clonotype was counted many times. The CDR3 nucleotides read TGTGCCAGCAGCTTAGTCGCAGGGACGGGCACAGATACGCAGTATTTT. This sequence encodes CASSLVAGTGTDTQYF. V usage is TRBV7-2 and J usage is TRBJ2-3, with D perhaps given as TRBD1 or TRBD2 (5 bases each). This CDR3 region has 16 residues. Germline values: CDR1 SGHTA, CDR2 FQGNSA. V dropped 1 base and J dropped 1 base, with 12 bases sitting between them. The entire variable domain, with the rest obtained from reference TRBV7-2 and TRBJ2-3, is as follows: GAGVSQSPSNKVTEKGKDVELRCDPISGHTALYWYRQSLGQGLEFLIYFQGNSAPDKSGLPSDRFSAERTGGSVSTLTIQRTQQEDSAVYLCASSLVAGTGTDTQYFGPGTRLTVL.

The CDR3 bases are TGTGCCAGCAGCTTAGCGTCGATTGACTACACCTTC. This codes for CASSLASIDYTF. The chain couples TRBV11-2 to TRBJ1-2; D uncertain. The ends were cut back, 1 base at V and 10 bases at J, with 10 bases in the middle. This CDR3 has 12 residues. Per germline, CDR1 SGHAT and CDR2 FQNNGV.

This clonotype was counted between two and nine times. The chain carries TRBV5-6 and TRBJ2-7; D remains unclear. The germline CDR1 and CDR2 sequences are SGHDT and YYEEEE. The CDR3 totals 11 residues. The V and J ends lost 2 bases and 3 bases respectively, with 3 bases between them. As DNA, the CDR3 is TGTGCCAGCAGCTTTGGCTACGAGCAGTACTTC. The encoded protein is CASSFGYEQYF.

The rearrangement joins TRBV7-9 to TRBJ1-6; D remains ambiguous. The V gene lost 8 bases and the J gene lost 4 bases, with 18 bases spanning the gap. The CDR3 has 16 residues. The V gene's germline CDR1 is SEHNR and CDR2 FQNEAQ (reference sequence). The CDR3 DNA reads TGTGCCAGCGACGCCGCGGGCAGACAATATAATTCACCCCTCCACTTT. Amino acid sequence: CASDAAGRQYNSPLHF.